This TCR beta chain was obtained from a study of blood T cell repertoires in COVID-19. Study context: Sites in the United States, Italy and Spain provided acute and convalescent COVID-19 samples. Sources were T cells, B-cell-depleted T cells, or PBMCs; the material itself was cDNA or gDNA.

This clone was detected only once. The repertoire was sequenced with immunoSEQ multiplex PCR; TCRdb's copy has only in-frame clones and lacks some. The data hold some 150,000 clones, with 84% observed a single time. The age range of participants was 18 to 89 years, with residence in under 25 US areas. CDR3 length equals 16 residues. The V gene lost 5 bases and the J gene lost 8 bases, with 24 bases spanning the gap. Germline V gene sequence: CDR1 SGHTA, CDR2 FQGNSA. This TCR came from a woman in her late teens or twenties who had been exposed to COVID-19. The chain couples TRBV7-2 to TRBJ1-2; the D gene is possibly TRBD1 (6 bases). Sequencing was done on a sample of PBMCs or T cells enriched from blood (not recorded which). The CDR3 sequence: CASSVIPTGRPVGYTF. CDR3 nucleotides: TGTGCCAGCAGCGTTATACCGACAGGCCGTCCCGTCGGCTACACCTTC.